A selection of T cell receptor beta chains follows, all from one sample in a study of control samples from healthy donors and cancer patients. The assay was immunoSEQ multiplex PCR, and TCRdb's table has in-frame clones only and misses some. The table records tens of thousands of clones, 90% to 95% of them present only once. Sequencing used PBMCs. Source of these receptors: a woman aged 40 to 50 with lung cancer. The CDR3 runs from the conserved cysteine through the conserved F or W. D genes are given only for firm matches. Expanded clones get a size class; other rows say once, few or many, or leave the size out.

J	length	V	D	size	CDR3	DNA
TRBJ1-2	12	TRBV20-1	NA	NA	CSASLSDYGYTF	TGCAGTGCTAGTCTGTCAGACTATGGCTACACCTTC
TRBJ2-7	12	TRBV28	NA	NA	CASGGNSYEQYF	TGTGCCAGCGGAGGGAACTCCTACGAGCAGTACTTC
TRBJ2-2	16	TRBV9	NA	NA	CASSVVGGANTGELFF	TGTGCCAGCAGCGTAGTCGGAGGGGCGAACACCGGGGAGCTGTTTTTT
TRBJ1-1	14	TRBV2	NA	NA	CASSGWSTGTEAFF	TGTGCCAGCAGTGGATGGAGTACCGGGACTGAAGCTTTCTTT
TRBJ1-1	14	TRBV19	NA	NA	CASFSGQLNTEAFF	TGTGCCAGTTTTTCCGGACAGCTGAACACTGAAGCTTTCTTT
TRBJ2-7	14	TRBV27	NA	NA	CASSLEAGSYEQYF	TGTGCCAGCAGTTTAGAGGCGGGGTCCTACGAGCAGTACTTC
TRBJ1-3	12	TRBV5-6	NA	NA	CASSLQGNTIYF	TGTGCCAGCAGCTTGCAAGGGAACACCATATATTTT
TRBJ1-3	14	TRBV7-6	NA	NA	CASSPAAYGNTIYF	TGTGCCAGCAGCCCCGCGGCTTACGGAAACACCATATATTTT
TRBJ2-4	13	TRBV27	TRBD1	NA	CASSRGQGDIQYF	TGTGCCAGCAGCCGAGGACAGGGGGACATTCAGTACTTC
TRBJ1-1	14	TRBV3-1/TRBV3-2	NA	NA	CASSRNPVNTEAFF	TGTGCCAGCAGCCGCAACCCGGTGAACACTGAAGCTTTCTTT
TRBJ2-7	18	TRBV10-3	TRBD1	NA	CAISDPTGVQNRDYEQYF	TGTGCCATCAGTGATCCGACAGGGGTCCAAAACCGAGACTACGAGCAGTACTTC
TRBJ1-1	16	TRBV5-1	NA	NA	CASSLGILDRNTEAFF	TGCGCCAGCAGCTTGGGGATCCTGGATCGCAACACTGAAGCTTTCTTT
TRBJ1-2	15	TRBV9	NA	NA	CASSGGGGFNYGYTF	TGTGCCAGCAGCGGGGGCGGAGGATTTAACTATGGCTACACCTTC
TRBJ2-1	11	TRBV5-1	NA	NA	CASSYSNEQFF	TGCGCCAGCAGCTACAGCAATGAGCAGTTCTTC
TRBJ2-1	12	TRBV3-1/TRBV3-2	NA	NA	CASSPSGDEQFF	TGTGCCAGCAGCCCCTCAGGCGATGAGCAGTTCTTC
TRBJ1-6	16	TRBV21-1	NA	NA	CASSKGQGVGNSPLHF	TGTGCCAGCAGCAAAGGGCAGGGGGTCGGTAATTCACCCCTCCACTTT
TRBJ1-1	16	TRBV21-1	NA	NA	CASSTDRGRGCTEAFF	TGTGCCAGCAGCACCGACAGGGGGCGCGGTTGTACTGAAGCTTTCTTT
TRBJ1-2	15	TRBV5-1	TRBD1	NA	CASRAPGQGFHGYTF	TGCGCCAGCAGAGCCCCGGGACAGGGGTTTCATGGCTACACCTTC
TRBJ1-1	16	TRBV30	NA	NA	CAWSVLSSLSSGEAFF	TGTGCCTGGAGTGTACTAAGCAGTCTGTCCAGCGGGGAAGCTTTCTTT
TRBJ1-2	13	TRBV6-6	NA	few	CASSPGESYGYTF	TGTGCCAGCAGCCCGGGGGAGTCCTATGGCTACACCTTC
TRBJ2-2	20	TRBV27	NA	NA	CASSLSVRGGDRAPTGELFF	TGTGCCAGCAGTTTATCAGTGCGGGGGGGGGACAGGGCACCCACCGGGGAGCTGTTTTTT
TRBJ2-7	12	TRBV29-1	TRBD1	NA	CSVNRGSYEQYF	TGCAGCGTAAACAGGGGCTCCTACGAGCAGTACTTC
TRBJ1-1	13	TRBV6-5	TRBD1	NA	CASSYSTGAEAFF	TGTGCCAGCAGTTACTCAACAGGGGCTGAAGCTTTCTTT
TRBJ1-5	14	TRBV19	NA	NA	CASSIPGTGQPQHF	TGTGCCAGTAGTATCCCGGGGACGGGTCAGCCCCAGCATTTT
TRBJ2-3	11	TRBV5-1	NA	NA	CASTMGYEQYF	TGCGCCAGCACTATGGGTTATGAGCAGTATTTT
TRBJ1-1	11	TRBV2	NA	NA	CASSARSEAFF	TGTGCCAGCAGTGCGCGGTCTGAAGCTTTCTTT
TRBJ1-1	15	TRBV9	TRBD1	once	CASSVAQGGRTEAFF	TGTGCCAGCAGCGTAGCCCAGGGGGGTCGAACTGAAGCTTTCTTT
TRBJ1-3	15	TRBV2	TRBD1	NA	CASFGTAGSGNTIYF	TGTGCCAGCTTTGGGACAGCCGGATCTGGAAACACCATATATTTT
TRBJ2-3	15	TRBV23-1	NA	NA	CASRILGGNTDTQYF	TGCGCCAGCAGGATTTTAGGGGGGAACACAGATACGCAGTATTTT
TRBJ2-1	11	TRBV30	NA	NA	CAWSVTTEQFF	TGTGCCTGGAGCGTAACGACCGAGCAGTTCTTC
TRBJ2-7	15	TRBV3-1/TRBV3-2	NA	once	CASSPGVRGGYEQYF	TGTGCCAGCAGCCCGGGGGTCCGGGGCGGCTACGAGCAGTACTTC
TRBJ1-2	14	TRBV29-1	NA	NA	CSVEARAGVNGYTF	TGCAGCGTTGAAGCTCGGGCAGGGGTAAATGGCTACACCTTC
TRBJ1-5	14	TRBV4-2	TRBD1	NA	CASSQEQGNQPQHF	TGTGCCAGCAGCCAAGAACAGGGGAATCAGCCCCAGCATTTT
TRBJ1-1	15	TRBV6-5	NA	NA	CASSSRTSPSTEAFF	TGTGCCAGCAGTTCCAGGACCTCTCCGAGCACTGAAGCTTTCTTT
TRBJ2-1	13	TRBV9	NA	NA	CASSVGLAYEQFF	TGTGCCAGCAGCGTAGGTCTGGCGTATGAGCAGTTCTTC